What follows is one T cell receptor (beta chain) and its context. The data stem from a study of human T cells and chemical hapten exposure. In the library, unique molecular identifiers were attached to individual cDNA molecules. TCRdb called the RACE reads again in MiXCR, with one record for every CDR3 protein. This sample yields 340,000 or so distinct CDR3 sequences, of which approximately 6.3% are seen a single time; about 8% belongs to the top ten. CDR1 is MNHEY, CDR2 SVGAGI, per germline. There are 16 residues in the CDR3. V shed 0 bases, J shed 7 bases, and the junction held 7 bases outside the gene matches. Noted time point: patch test 1, 2 weeks after DPC sensitization. As to treatment: therapeutic diphenylcyclopropenone sensitization with weekly scalp DPC. Participating donors were patients with alopecia, aged 18 to 70 years, considered appropriate candidates for DPC.

This TCR was sampled from a woman aged 18-29 years with alopecia areata. Some clones in this sample may be carry-over from other donors' samples. The material sequenced was whole blood, taken in connection with sensitization to the hapten diphenylcyclopropenone (DPC). J is TRBJ1-2 and V is TRBV6-5; 11 nucleotides agree with TRBD1. DNA of the CDR3: TGTGCCAGCAGTTACTCCGAAGGACAGGGGGCGGGTGGCTACACCTTC. Its protein product is CASSYSEGQGAGGYTF.